Shown below are 27 T cell receptor beta chains from a single sample sequenced in a study of T cells in women clearing cervical HPV infection (dated by TCRdb to 2016 to 2019). The method behind the library was the immunoSEQ multiplex PCR assay. Entries here come from immuneACCESS through TCRdb and include only in-frame sequences with V and J called. Some clones fail to appear in such tables; in the studies checked, an unresolved V gene covers under half of the shortfall, and the cause of the remainder is unknown. This sample's records show tens of thousands of clones. The biggest ten clones account for approximately 4.8% of the sample. Sequenced material: blood buffy coat. The receptor set was obtained from a woman aged 18 to 75 with a cervical HPV16 infection that either progressed to CIN3+ or cleared (not recorded which).

Note on this clone: The read gets to within 3 residues of the CDR3 end, and the germline J gene fills in the rest. The chain has TRBV10-1 and TRBJ1-1; TRBD1 matches 8 bases. The CDR3 is 16 residues long. V trimming: 0 bases; J trimming: 6 bases; junction bases outside the gene matches: 9. Germline V gives CDR1 WNHNN, CDR2 SYGVQD (reference sequence). The DNA read from the CDR3 is TGCGCCAGCAGTGAGTCAAGAGCAGGGGGCATCGCTGAA. Its protein product is CASSESRAGGIAE. The full CDR3 protein is CASSESRAGGIAEAFF.

This clone is medium-sized by frequency. The read ends 3 residues early relative to the CDR3; the germline J gene fills the gap. The chain employs TRBV7-8 and TRBJ2-5; 9 positions match TRBD1. Unmatched junction bases numbered 5, after V lost 5 bases and J lost 1 base. Germline CDR1 and CDR2: SGHVS and FQNEAQ. The CDR3 sequence is 15 residues long. The CDR3 loop is CASSPGTGLQETQYF. The sequenced part of the CDR3 DNA is TGTGCCAGCAGCCCAGGGACAGGGCTCCAAGAGACC.

About this clone: Sequencing ends 3 residues short of the CDR3 end; the germline J gene provides the rest. The chain is built from TRBV7-6 and TRBJ2-3; 7 bases are a match to TRBD2. V trimming: 1 base; J trimming: 3 bases; junction bases outside the gene matches: 1. The CDR3 is 14 amino acids. Germline CDR1 SGHVS, CDR2 FNYEAQ. The CDR3 loop reads CASSLVGGTDTQYF. The CDR3 bases that were read are TGTGCCAGCAGCTTAGTCGGGGGGACAGATACG.

To note about this clone: The CDR3 is cut off 3 residues early in the read; its end comes from the germline J gene. This chain uses TRBV30 with TRBJ1-1; TRBD1 might be the D (5 bases). The CDR3 length is 12 residues. With 5 bases removed from V and 0 bases from J, the gap between germline ends came to 7 bases. Germline loops: CDR1 GTSNPN, CDR2 SVGIG (reference sequence). This CDR3 reads CAWQGMNTEAFF. Incomplete CDR3 DNA: TGTGCCTGGCAGGGAATGAACACTGAA.

A note on this clone: The sequenced fragment ends 3 residues before the CDR3 boundary, so the rest is inferred from the germline J gene. The chain uses TRBV19 and TRBJ2-3, with D perhaps TRBD2 (5 bases). CDR3 length: 17 amino acids. Germline CDR1 is LNHDA and CDR2 is SQIVND (reference sequence). V lost 6 bases, J lost 0 bases, and 19 bases lay in between. CDR3 in amino acids: CASSLRTSRLSTDTQYF. CDR3 DNA (partial): TGTGCCAGTAGCCTTAGGACTTCACGTCTTAGCACAGATACG.

About this clone: The observed sequence ends 3 residues before the CDR3 terminus, with the missing tail filled in from the germline J gene. The genes are TRBV10-2 and TRBJ1-2; TRBD1 is a possible D gene (6 bases). Germline V lookup: CDR1 WSHSY, CDR2 SAAADI. This CDR3 contains 14 residues. Trimming removed 6 bases at V and 4 bases at J, with 15 bases between. The CDR3 sequence is CASSPDSSIYGYTF. The part of the CDR3 DNA that was read is TGCGCCAGCAGCCCGGACAGCTCCATCTATGGC.

With regard to this clone: The read ends 3 residues before the CDR3 terminus; that terminus is restored from the germline J gene. The chain employs TRBV13 and TRBJ2-3, with D maybe TRBD2 (5 bases). The CDR3 length is 12 residues. Germline V CDR1 and CDR2: PRHDT, FYEKMQ (reference sequence). The CDR3 bases that were read are TGTGCCAGCAGCTACCTCTCGGGGACG. It codes for CASSYLSGT. The full CDR3 protein reads CASSYLSGTQYF.

CDR3 residues: CSVEEGTGGYGYTF. The DNA read from the CDR3 is TGCAGCGTTGAGGAGGGGACAGGGGGATATGGC. The V gene is TRBV29-1, the J gene TRBJ1-2, with 11 bases identical to TRBD1. The CDR3 end falls 3 residues outside the read, so it is completed with the germline J gene. CDR1 and CDR2 from the germline V gene are SQVTM and ANQGSEA. This CDR3 contains 14 residues. The ends lost 3 bases at V and 5 bases at J; junction bases unmatched: 5.

As to this clone: With the read ending 3 residues before the CDR3 end, the germline J gene is used to fill in that end. The chain employs TRBV7-9 and TRBJ1-3, with D possibly matching TRBD1 (5 bases). Germline V lookup: CDR1 SEHNR, CDR2 FQNEAQ (reference sequence). CDR3 length: 13 residues. Trimming removed 5 bases at V and 4 bases at J, with 9 bases between. CDR3: CASSLRTGNTIYF. Incomplete CDR3 DNA: TGTGCCAGCAGCCTCCGGACAGGAAACACC. Complete variable domain (other parts from reference TRBV7-9 and TRBJ1-3): DTGVSQNPRHKITKRGQNVTFRCDPISEHNRLYWYRQTLGQGPEFLTYFQNEAQLEKSRLLSDRFSAERPKGSFSTLEIQRTEQGDSAMYLCASSLRTGNTIYFGEGSWLTVV.

Points on this clone: The read gets to within 3 residues of the CDR3 end, and the germline J gene fills in the rest. The chain combines TRBV12-3 or TRBV12-4 with TRBJ1-1; D is perhaps TRBD1 (5 bases). CDR3 length equals 12 residues. Trimming cost V 3 bases and J 5 bases, with 7 bases left between them. The CDR3 DNA, read in part, is TGTGCCAGCAGTTTGAGGGGAACTGAA. Its translation is CASSLRGTE. The whole CDR3 is CASSLRGTEAFF.

Concerning this clone itself: The read finishes 3 residues shy of the CDR3 end, and the germline J gene is used to complete it. The chain uses TRBV12-3 or TRBV12-4 and TRBJ2-7; 10 nucleotides agree with TRBD1. The CDR3 consists of 15 residues. J gave up 4 bases and V 4 bases, and 7 bases lay outside the gene matches. The covered CDR3 bases are TGTGCCAGCAGTTCGCGGGACAGGGGTGTTTACGAG. This encodes CASSSRDRGVYE. The entire CDR3 protein is CASSSRDRGVYEQYF.

Turning to this clone: The DNA ends 3 residues before the CDR3 does, and the rest of the CDR3 is filled in from the germline J gene. J is TRBJ1-3 and V is TRBV10-2, with 9 bases lining up with TRBD1. This CDR3 has 13 residues. Germline CDR1 and CDR2: WSHSY and SAAADI. The V gene end was trimmed by 8 bases and the J gene end by 4 bases; junction bases not matched to a gene: 3. CDR3 region: CASGTGTGNTIYF. CDR3 DNA (partial): TGCGCCAGCGGGACAGGGACGGGAAACACC.

The part of the CDR3 DNA that was read is TGCGCCAGCAGATTTCTAGCGGGGGGAACCTACAATGAG. Translated, it gives CASRFLAGGTYNE. The entire CDR3 reads CASRFLAGGTYNEQFF. The rearrangement links TRBV5-1 to TRBJ2-1; 11 bases map to TRBD2. The read ends 3 residues before the CDR3 terminus; that terminus is restored from the germline J gene. The V segment lost 5 bases and the J segment 2 bases; nucleotides outside the gene matches: 6. Per germline, CDR1 SGHRS and CDR2 YFSETQ. The CDR3 is 16 residues long.

Worth noting for this clone: From the germline J gene comes the end of the CDR3, since the read stops 3 residues before it. V usage is TRBV19 and J usage is TRBJ1-1, with a possible D match to TRBD1 (5 bases). V lost 10 bases to trimming and J lost 1 base, with 19 bases between them. The CDR3 consists of 15 residues. Germline V gives CDR1 LNHDA, CDR2 SQIVND (reference sequence). The covered CDR3 bases are TGTGCCACGCAGACTCAAATTGACAGGAACACTGAA. Translated: CATQTQIDRNTE. In full, the CDR3 is CATQTQIDRNTEAFF.

Concerning this clone: The missing CDR3 end, 3 residues past where the read stops, is filled in from the germline J gene. The chain employs TRBV20-1 and TRBJ1-2, with D possibly matching TRBD1 (5 bases). V lost 6 bases to trimming and J lost 6 bases, with 20 bases between them. This CDR3 contains 14 residues. Germline V gene lookup returns CDR1 DFQATT and CDR2 SNEGSKA (reference sequence). CDR3 residues: CSAPGEGISNGYTF. CDR3 bases read: TGCAGTGCCCCTGGGGAGGGGATCTCTAATGGC.

A remark on this clone: Coverage ceases 3 residues before the CDR3 finishes, and the germline J gene fills in the end. The V gene is TRBV23-1, the J gene TRBJ1-2, with a possible D match to TRBD1 (5 bases). TRBV23-1 qualifies as an ORF whose function is uncertain. The CDR3 extends over 16 amino acids. Trimming shortened V by 8 bases and J by 5 bases, and 24 bases separated the two germline ends. This CDR3 is CASLSLGWRGLYGYTF. The sequenced CDR3 bases are TGCGCCAGCCTTTCCCTCGGTTGGCGGGGCCTATATGGC.

For this clone: The read ends 3 residues early relative to the CDR3; the germline J gene fills the gap. The genes are TRBV20-1 and TRBJ1-4; perhaps TRBD1 as D (5 bases). Per germline, CDR1 DFQATT and CDR2 SNEGSKA (reference sequence). The CDR3 contains 16 residues. Trimming stripped 0 bases from V and 0 bases from J, with 11 bases between. Partial CDR3 DNA: TGCAGTGCTAGAGATTGGGGAGGGGCAACTAATGAAAAA. Translating gives CSARDWGGATNEK. The full CDR3 protein is CSARDWGGATNEKLFF.

This clone is labeled medium-sized based on frequency. The read terminates 3 residues ahead of where the CDR3 ends, so the germline J gene completes it. The gene calls are TRBV6-1 and TRBJ1-4; D is possibly TRBD1 (5 bases). The CDR3 contains 15 residues. Germline-derived CDR1 and CDR2 are MNHNS and SASEGT. V shed 3 bases and J shed 2 bases, with 10 bases lying between them. CDR3 DNA, as far as it was read: TGTGCCAGCAGTGAGGCCCCAGGGACTAATGAAAAA. Encoded protein: CASSEAPGTNEK. The whole CDR3 reads CASSEAPGTNEKLFF.

Turning to this clone: The read gets to within 3 residues of the CDR3 end, and the germline J gene fills in the rest. The chain employs TRBV19 and TRBJ1-5, with unresolved D. V was trimmed by 9 bases and J by 4 bases, leaving 10 bases between them. The CDR3 is made up of 12 amino acids. CDR1 and CDR2 from the germline V gene are LNHDA and SQIVND (reference sequence). CDR3 loop: CASSVPNQPQHF. CDR3 DNA (partial): TGTGCCAGCAGCGTGCCAAATCAGCCC.

As concerns this clone: The sequence runs out 3 residues before the end of the CDR3; the remainder is reconstructed from the germline J gene. The J gene is TRBJ2-5, the V gene TRBV7-6; D is unclear. There are 13 residues in the CDR3. Per germline, CDR1 SGHVS and CDR2 FNYEAQ. Trimming pared 4 bases from V and 7 bases from J, leaving 13 bases between. CDR3 bases read: TGTGCCAGCAGCTCGACATCGATGGGGACC. Encoded protein: CASSSTSMGT. The CDR3 reads in full as CASSSTSMGTQYF.

Concerning this clone: The read ends 3 residues before the CDR3 terminus; that terminus is restored from the germline J gene. J is TRBJ2-7 and V is TRBV7-8; TRBD1 is a possible D gene (6 bases). V lost 1 base and J 6 bases, leaving 13 bases between the germline ends. The CDR3 spans 14 residues. Germline loops: CDR1 SGHVS, CDR2 FQNEAQ. Here the CDR3 reads CASSLGGQRGEQYF. The DNA read from the CDR3 is TGTGCCAGCAGCTTAGGTGGACAGAGGGGCGAG. Complete variable domain (other parts from reference TRBV7-8 and TRBJ2-7): GAGVSQSPRYKVAKRGQDVALRCDPISGHVSLFWYQQALGQGPEFLTYFQNEAQLDKSGLPSDRFFAERPEGSVSTLKIQRTQQEDSAVYLCASSLGGQRGEQYFGPGTRLTVT.

Comments on this clone: Read sequence stops 3 residues before the CDR3 end, and the germline J gene provides the missing end. The chain uses TRBV6-1 and TRBJ2-1; a possible D gene is TRBD1 (5 bases). V was trimmed by 0 bases and J by 8 bases, leaving 11 bases between them. This CDR3 has 14 amino acids. Germline V CDR1 and CDR2: MNHNS, SASEGT. CDR3 sequence: CASSEAGRGDEQFF. The covered CDR3 bases are TGTGCCAGCAGTGAAGCGGGTAGGGGCGATGAG.

In regard to this clone: The sample contains more than one DNA sequence encoding this CDR3. The part of the CDR3 DNA that was read is TGTGCCAGCAGCTTGAGTCAGCGGGTAGCAAATACG. This codes for CASSLSQRVANT. The complete CDR3 sequence is CASSLSQRVANTQYF. The chain recombines TRBV7-8 with TRBJ2-3; tentative D call: TRBD2 (6 bases). Read data end 3 residues before the CDR3 end; the end is taken from the germline J gene. V dropped 3 bases and J dropped 7 bases, with 17 bases sitting between them. The CDR3 length is 15 residues. Germline V gives CDR1 SGHVS, CDR2 FQNEAQ.

A word on this clone: The read comes to an end 3 residues before the CDR3 does, leaving the germline J gene to fill in the end. V gene TRBV6-2 or TRBV6-3 combines with J gene TRBJ1-5; the match to TRBD1 covers 9 bases. In germline, CDR1 is MNHEY, CDR2 SVGEGT. Trimming took 5 bases from V and 0 from J; bases not matched to a gene: 2. The CDR3 runs 15 residues. The CDR3 protein is CASSDRGYSNQPQHF. Incomplete CDR3 DNA: TGTGCCAGCAGTGACAGGGGGTATAGCAATCAGCCC.

About this clone: Read sequence stops 3 residues before the CDR3 end, and the germline J gene provides the missing end. J is TRBJ2-1 and V is TRBV4-2; 8 nucleotides agree with TRBD2. The CDR3 is 14 residues long. J lost 4 bases, V lost 3 bases, and 2 bases had no gene match. Germline CDR1 and CDR2: LGHNA and YNFKEQ. The CDR3: CASSQTSVYNEQFF. The sequenced part of the CDR3 DNA is TGTGCCAGCAGCCAGACTAGCGTATACAATGAG.

As to this clone: The read gets to within 3 residues of the CDR3 end, and the germline J gene fills in the rest. The chain couples TRBV20-1 to TRBJ1-1; 8 nucleotides line up with TRBD1. The CDR3 sequence is 14 residues long. Germline CDR1 and CDR2: DFQATT and SNEGSKA (reference sequence). Unmatched junction bases numbered 8, after V lost 5 bases and J lost 3 bases. Incomplete CDR3 DNA: TGCAGTGCTCGGACAGGGACCAAGGACACTGAA. It yields the protein CSARTGTKDTE. The entire CDR3 is CSARTGTKDTEAFF.

About this clone: Read coverage stops 3 residues before the CDR3 terminus; the germline J gene supplies the remainder. This chain uses TRBV2 with TRBJ1-4, with D tentatively TRBD1 (5 bases). From germline, CDR1 is SNHLY and CDR2 FYNNEI. The CDR3 is made up of 14 amino acids. Trimming took 10 bases from V and 5 from J, leaving 17 bases between them. The part of the CDR3 DNA that was read is TGTGCCACCGGGACGGGGACTGCGAATGAAAAA. This codes for CATGTGTANEK. The full-length CDR3 reads as CATGTGTANEKLFF.